These 7 T cell receptor beta chains were sequenced from one sample in a study of radiotherapy plus CTLA-4 blockade in lung cancer (dated by TCRdb to 2017 to 2018). Library generation was performed with the immunoSEQ multiplex PCR assay. TCRdb limited this immuneACCESS table to in-frame rearrangements with V and J called. A share of clones is missing; checked studies link under half to unresolved V genes, and the rest is unexplained. Present in this sample are about 60,000 clones, over 65% of which were seen just once. 4% of the sample is in the top ten clones. Sequencing was performed on peripheral blood, taken from a patient treated with radiotherapy plus ipilimumab. The receptor source for this set is a human donor with non-small cell lung cancer who had a partial response to radiotherapy plus ipilimumab.

The chain is built from TRBV7-6 and TRBJ2-3, with D possibly TRBD2 on 6 matching bases. Germline V gene sequence: CDR1 SGHVS, CDR2 FNYEAQ. This CDR3 comprises 16 residues. V lost 3 bases and J 4 bases, leaving 17 bases between the germline ends. The CDR3 sequence is CASSFPKTGDADTQYF. In nucleotides, the CDR3 is TGTGCCAGCAGCTTCCCCAAGACGGGGGATGCAGATACGCAGTATTTT.

J is TRBJ1-1 and V is TRBV27; the D is unclear. This CDR3 comprises 17 residues. Germline CDR1 is MNHEY and CDR2 is SMNVEV (reference sequence). Trimming shortened V by 5 bases and J by 0 bases, and 19 bases separated the two germline ends. CDR3 sequence (DNA): TGTGCCAGCAGTCCTACCCACCGGGATTCAATGAACACTGAAGCTTTCTTT. Translating gives CASSPTHRDSMNTEAFF.

This clone was detected many times. The chain has TRBV28 and TRBJ1-1; D call uncertain. The germline V gene encodes CDR1 MDHEN and CDR2 SYDVKM. The V and J ends lost 1 base and 8 bases respectively, with 8 bases between them. This CDR3 has 12 amino acids. DNA of the CDR3: TGTGCCAGCAGTTTATACTGGGAGGAAGCTTTCTTT. Protein sequence: CASSLYWEEAFF.

This chain joins TRBV5-6 and TRBJ2-7; 11 bases line up with TRBD1. The CDR3 runs 16 residues. V trimming: 5 bases; J trimming: 5 bases; junction bases outside the gene matches: 12. Germline V CDR1 and CDR2: SGHDT, YYEEEE. CDR3 residues: CASRFYGTGGTHEQYF. The CDR3 coding sequence is TGTGCCAGCAGATTTTATGGGACAGGGGGAACGCACGAGCAGTACTTC.

CDR3 region: CASSRGTSGANTGELFF. The CDR3 DNA follows: TGCGCCAGCAGCCGCGGGACTAGCGGGGCGAACACCGGGGAGCTGTTTTTT. J is TRBJ2-2 and V is TRBV5-1; 13 bases are shared with TRBD2. CDR1 is SGHRS and CDR2 is YFSETQ in the germline V gene. Trimming took 4 bases from V and 0 from J; bases not matched to a gene: 3. This CDR3 has 17 residues.

The chain joins TRBV7-3 to TRBJ2-1; 11 nucleotides line up with TRBD2. Germline loops: CDR1 SGHTA, CDR2 FQGTGA. Trimming took 5 bases from V and 5 from J; bases not matched to a gene: 5. This CDR3 has 15 amino acids. The CDR3 sequence: CASSLLAGGHNEQFF. CDR3 nucleotides: TGTGCCAGCAGCCTATTAGCGGGGGGGCACAATGAGCAGTTCTTC.

This clone has more than one count but fewer than ten. The chain has TRBV7-8 and TRBJ2-1; D perhaps matches TRBD2 (5 bases). V was shortened by 5 bases and J by 0 bases, with 14 bases between the two germline ends. CDR3 length equals 16 residues. The germline gives CDR1 SGHVS, CDR2 FQNEAQ. CDR3 in DNA: TGTGCCAGCAGCCGGAGGTTCTCGAGCTCCTACAATGAGCAGTTCTTC. It translates to CASSRRFSSSYNEQFF.